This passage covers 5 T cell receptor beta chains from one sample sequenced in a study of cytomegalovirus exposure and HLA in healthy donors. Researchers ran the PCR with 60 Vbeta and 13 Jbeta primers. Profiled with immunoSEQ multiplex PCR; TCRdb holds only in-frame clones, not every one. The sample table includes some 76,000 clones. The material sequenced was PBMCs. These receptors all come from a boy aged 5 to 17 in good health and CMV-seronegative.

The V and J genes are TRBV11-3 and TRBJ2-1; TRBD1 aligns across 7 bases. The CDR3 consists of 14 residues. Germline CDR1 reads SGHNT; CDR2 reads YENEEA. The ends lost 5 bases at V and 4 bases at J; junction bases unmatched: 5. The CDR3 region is CASSPGQMYNEQFF. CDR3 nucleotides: TGTGCCAGCAGCCCGGGACAGATGTACAATGAGCAGTTCTTC.

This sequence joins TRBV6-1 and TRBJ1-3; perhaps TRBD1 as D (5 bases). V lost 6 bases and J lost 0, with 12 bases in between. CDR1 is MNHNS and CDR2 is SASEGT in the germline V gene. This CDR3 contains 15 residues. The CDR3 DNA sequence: TGTGCCAGCAGGATGGACACGAGCTCTGGAAACACCATATATTTT. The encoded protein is CASRMDTSSGNTIYF.

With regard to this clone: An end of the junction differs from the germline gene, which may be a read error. The CDR3 sequence is CASSQGISEVGTEDFF. CDR3 in DNA: TGCGCCAGCAGCCAAGGTATAAGCGAGGTTGGAACTGAAGATTTCTTT. The chain is built from TRBV4-1 and TRBJ1-1; the D is unclear. In germline, CDR1 is MGHRA, CDR2 YSYEKL. The CDR3 is 16 residues long.

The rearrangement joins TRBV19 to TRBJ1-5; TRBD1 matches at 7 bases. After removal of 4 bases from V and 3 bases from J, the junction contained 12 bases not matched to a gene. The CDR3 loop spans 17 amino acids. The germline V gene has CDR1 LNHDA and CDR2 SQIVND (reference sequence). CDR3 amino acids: CASSTSTGTRFNQPQHF. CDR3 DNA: TGTGCCAGTAGTACCTCGACAGGGACACGGTTCAATCAGCCCCAGCATTTT.

The CDR3 sequence: CASSIERQGAKNIQYF. The CDR3 DNA sequence: TGTGCCAGTAGTATAGAACGACAGGGGGCCAAAAACATTCAGTACTTC. The chain is built from TRBV19 and TRBJ2-4; 8 bases agree with TRBD1. Per germline, CDR1 LNHDA and CDR2 SQIVND (reference sequence). The CDR3 length is 16 residues. V trimming: 0 bases; J trimming: 1 base; junction bases outside the gene matches: 2.